This TCR beta chain was recovered during a study of blood T cell repertoires in COVID-19. As for the study in general: The study drew acute and convalescent COVID-19 samples from the United States, Italy and Spain.

This clone was observed a handful of times. Germline lookup yields CDR1 PRHDT and CDR2 FYEKMQ (reference sequence). Trimming took 5 bases from V and 5 from J; bases not matched to a gene: 12. The length of the CDR3 is 17 residues. Researchers sorted participants into cohorts using their self-reported clinical history. Clones were sequenced by immunoSEQ multiplex PCR, and TCRdb holds only the in-frame ones, with some missing. The sample includes roughly 250,000 clones, approximately 86% of them seen just once. The chain has TRBV13 and TRBJ2-5; TRBD2 matches 12 bases. The sequencing sample was made of PBMCs or T cells enriched from blood (not recorded which). The origin of this receptor is a woman in her 50s who had recovered from COVID-19. This chain's CDR3 is CASSRGASGRAPETQYF. As DNA, the CDR3 is TGTGCCAGCAGCCGGGGTGCTAGCGGGAGGGCCCCGGAGACCCAGTACTTC.